The clone carrying this T cell receptor (beta chain) was seen a few times. The CDR3 covers 16 residues. From germline, CDR1 is SGHDN and CDR2 FVKESK. V shed 1 base and J shed 4 bases, with 14 bases lying between them. This specimen belongs to a study of control samples from healthy donors and cancer patients. Assay: immunoSEQ multiplex PCR; the TCRdb copy retains only in-frame clones and omits some. This sample yields approximately 130,000 clones, of which more than 75% are seen a single time; roughly 12% belongs to the top ten. Material for sequencing was blood. This TCR was sampled from a man younger than 45 in good health. This sequence joins TRBV14 and TRBJ2-1; the D is unclear. The CDR3 DNA follows: TGTGCCAGCAGCCAAGTGTATGGCCCGACTTACAATGAGCAGTTCTTC. This encodes CASSQVYGPTYNEQFF.